This is a list of T cell receptor beta chains from one sample in a study of T cells in Graves' hyperthyroidism and ophthalmopathy. TCRdb reprocessed the multiplex PCR reads via MiXCR and lists one record per CDR3 protein. Here the sample spans approximately 400,000 distinct CDR3 sequences, approximately 13% being singletons. Sample: blood. The receptors were sampled from a woman aged 60-70 years with Graves' hyperthyroidism. The CDR3 runs from the conserved cysteine through the conserved F or W. A D gene is named only where the DNA matches it firmly. Only some rows state a clone size, as once, few, many or a class for expanded clones.

>many|TRBJ1-2|TRBV30|NA
CAARRGAGGYTF
TGTGCCGCCCGCAGAGGGGCGGGTGGCTACACCTTC
>many|TRBJ2-1|TRBV2|NA
CASSLGGWTYNEQFF
TGTGCCAGCTCACTCGGGGGCTGGACCTACAATGAGCAGTTCTTC
>many|TRBJ2-7|TRBV24-1|NA
CATSDLRAGNEQYF
TGTGCCACCAGTGATTTGCGCGCGGGAAACGAGCAGTACTTC
>few|TRBJ1-2|TRBV19|NA
CASFGNIGYGYTF
TGTGCCAGTTTTGGTAACATAGGGTATGGCTACACCTTC
>NA|TRBJ2-5|TRBV6-2/TRBV6-3|NA
CASSQTGGVSRYF
TGTGCCAGCAGTCAAACCGGAGGGGTTAGCCGGTACTTC
>NA|TRBJ2-4|TRBV29-1|TRBD1
CSVAGQGTGIQYF
TGCAGCGTTGCGGGACAGGGAACAGGTATTCAGTACTTC
>NA|TRBJ1-1|TRBV20-1|TRBD1
CSARAGGANTEAFF
TGCAGTGCTAGGGCAGGGGGAGCGAACACTGAAGCTTTCTTT
>many|TRBJ2-1|TRBV20-1|TRBD2
CSASRTSGANEQFF
TGCAGTGCTAGCCGGACTAGCGGGGCCAATGAGCAGTTCTTC
>NA|TRBJ1-3|TRBV20-1|NA
CSARATGSSGNTIYF
TGCAGTGCTAGAGCGACAGGCTCCTCTGGAAACACCATATATTTT
>many|TRBJ2-2|TRBV7-3|TRBD2
CASSSGGPGTGELFF
TGTGCCAGCAGCTCGGGAGGGCCGGGCACCGGGGAGCTGTTTTTT
>NA|TRBJ2-3|TRBV29-1|NA
CSVEGRRLSTDTQYF
TGCAGCGTTGAGGGCCGCCGACTAAGCACAGATACGCAGTATTTT
>few|TRBJ2-3|TRBV11-3|TRBD2
CASSLGGLAGRDTQYF
TGTGCCAGCAGCTTAGGGGGACTAGCGGGAAGAGATACGCAGTATTTT
>many|TRBJ2-7|TRBV7-2|NA
CASTQFSRTSYEQYF
TGTGCCAGCACCCAATTCTCGCGGACCTCCTACGAGCAGTACTTC
>NA|TRBJ2-1|TRBV29-1|TRBD2
CSVETGTSGYNEQFF
TGCAGCGTTGAAACCGGGACTAGCGGGTATAATGAGCAGTTCTTC